Described below is a single T cell receptor beta chain sequence and its context. The antigen remains undetermined. Unstimulated naive, memory, effector memory and TEMRA subsets were also sequenced, drawn from three donor pairs. These data belong to a study of siplizumab effects on memory and regulatory T cells. Study observations and caveats: There appeared to be greater diversity in naive T cells than in memory cells, and naive T cells seemed major contributors to the alloresponse. Proliferating siplizumab-cultured Tregs lacked confirmed suppressive function. There were only a minor fraction of alloreactive clones that mapped to unstimulated subsets.

The protocol was immunoSEQ multiplex PCR, while the TCRdb copy is restricted to in-frame clones and leaves out a portion. This sample has more than 45,000 clones; about 97% occur once, and the top ten carry 0.64%. V was clipped by 4 bases and J by 3 bases, with 11 bases between them. The CDR3 has 14 residues. Germline loops: CDR1 SGHTA, CDR2 FQGTGA. The sequenced material came from naive CD4+ T cells sorted from blood. The origin of this receptor is a human donor in good health. The chain joins TRBV7-3 to TRBJ2-3; D might be TRBD1 or TRBD2, each matching 5 bases. CDR3 loop: CASSSPGTTDTQYF. The CDR3 DNA reads TGTGCCAGCAGCTCCCCCGGGACGACAGATACGCAGTATTTT.